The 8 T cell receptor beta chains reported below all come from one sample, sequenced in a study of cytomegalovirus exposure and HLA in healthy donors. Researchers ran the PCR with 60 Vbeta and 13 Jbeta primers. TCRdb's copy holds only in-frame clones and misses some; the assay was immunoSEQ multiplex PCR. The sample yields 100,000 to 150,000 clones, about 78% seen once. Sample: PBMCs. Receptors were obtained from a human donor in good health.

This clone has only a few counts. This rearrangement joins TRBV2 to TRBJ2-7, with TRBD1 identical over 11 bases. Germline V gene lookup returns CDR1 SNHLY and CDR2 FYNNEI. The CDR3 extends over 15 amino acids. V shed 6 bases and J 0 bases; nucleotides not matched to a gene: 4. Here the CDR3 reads CASRGQGVTSYEQYF. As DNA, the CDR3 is TGTGCCAGCAGGGGACAGGGGGTGACCTCCTACGAGCAGTACTTC.

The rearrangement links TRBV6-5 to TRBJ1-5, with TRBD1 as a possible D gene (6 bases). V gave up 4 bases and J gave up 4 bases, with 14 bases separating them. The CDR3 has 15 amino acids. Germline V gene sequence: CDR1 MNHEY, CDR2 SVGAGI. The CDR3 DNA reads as TGTGCCAGCAGTTTCCGGTACAGGGTAAATCAGCCCCAGCATTTT. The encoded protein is CASSFRYRVNQPQHF.

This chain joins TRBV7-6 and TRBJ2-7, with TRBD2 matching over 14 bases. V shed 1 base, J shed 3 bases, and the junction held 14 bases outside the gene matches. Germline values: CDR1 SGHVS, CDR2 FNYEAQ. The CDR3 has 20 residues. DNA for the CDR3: TGTGCCAGCAGCTTAGGGGGGACTAGCGGGGGAGCGGCTGCTTTCTACGAGCAGTACTTC. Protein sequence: CASSLGGTSGGAAAFYEQYF.

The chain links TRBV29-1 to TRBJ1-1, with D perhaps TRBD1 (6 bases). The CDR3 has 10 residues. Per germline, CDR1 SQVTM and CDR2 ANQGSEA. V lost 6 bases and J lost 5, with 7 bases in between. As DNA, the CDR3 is TGCAGCGTAGGACAGACTGAAGCTTTCTTT. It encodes CSVGQTEAFF. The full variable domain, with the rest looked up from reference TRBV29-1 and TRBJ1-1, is SAVISQKPSRDICQRGTSLTIQCQVDSQVTMMFWYRQQPGQSLTLIATANQGSEATYESGFVIDKFPISRPNLTFSTLTVSNMSPEDSSIYLCSVGQTEAFFGQGTRLTVV.

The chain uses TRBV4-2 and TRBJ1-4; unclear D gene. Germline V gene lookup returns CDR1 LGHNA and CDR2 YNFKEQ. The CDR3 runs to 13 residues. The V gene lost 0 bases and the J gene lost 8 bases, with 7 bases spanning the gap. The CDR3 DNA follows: TGTGCCAGCAGCCAAGATTACGGGGAAAAACTGTTTTTT. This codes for CASSQDYGEKLFF.

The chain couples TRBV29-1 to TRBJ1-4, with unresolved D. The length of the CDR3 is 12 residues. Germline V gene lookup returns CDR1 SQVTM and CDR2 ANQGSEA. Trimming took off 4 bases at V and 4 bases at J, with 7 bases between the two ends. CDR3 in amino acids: CSVGRLNEKLFF. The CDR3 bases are TGCAGCGTTGGGCGGCTTAATGAAAAACTGTTTTTT.

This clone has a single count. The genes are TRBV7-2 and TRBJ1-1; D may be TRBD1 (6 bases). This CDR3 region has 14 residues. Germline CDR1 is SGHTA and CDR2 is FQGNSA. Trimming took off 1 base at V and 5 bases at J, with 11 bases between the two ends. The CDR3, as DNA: TGTGCCAGCAGCTTAGGGAGTAGGGGGACTGAAGCTTTCTTT. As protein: CASSLGSRGTEAFF.

The CDR3 DNA is TGTGCCAGCAGTTACGGGACAGGCGATCAGCCCCAGCATTTT. Amino acid sequence: CASSYGTGDQPQHF. The gene calls are TRBV6-6 and TRBJ1-5; TRBD1 aligns across 8 bases. CDR1 and CDR2 from the germline V gene are MNHNY and SVGAGI (reference sequence). Trimming cost V 2 bases and J 5 bases; bases outside gene matches: 2. The length of the CDR3 is 14 residues.